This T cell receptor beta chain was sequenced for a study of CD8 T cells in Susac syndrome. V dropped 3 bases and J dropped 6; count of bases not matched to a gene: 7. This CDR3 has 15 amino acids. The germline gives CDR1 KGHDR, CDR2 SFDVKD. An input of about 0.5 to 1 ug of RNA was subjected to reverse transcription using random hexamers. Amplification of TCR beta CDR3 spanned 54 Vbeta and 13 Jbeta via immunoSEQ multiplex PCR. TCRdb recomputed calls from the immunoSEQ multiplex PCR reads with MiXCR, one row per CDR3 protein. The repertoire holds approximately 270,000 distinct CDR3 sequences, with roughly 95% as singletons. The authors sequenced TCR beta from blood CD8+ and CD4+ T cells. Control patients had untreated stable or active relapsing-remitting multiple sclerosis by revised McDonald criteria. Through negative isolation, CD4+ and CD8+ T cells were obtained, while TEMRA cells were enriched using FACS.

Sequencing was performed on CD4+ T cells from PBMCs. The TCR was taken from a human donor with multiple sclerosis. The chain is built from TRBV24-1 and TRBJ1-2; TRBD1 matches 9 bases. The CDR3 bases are TGTGCCACCAGTGATGGGGGACAGGGCTTGGATGGCTACACCTTC. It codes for CATSDGGQGLDGYTF.